This is a list of T cell receptor beta chains from one sample in a study of shared clonotypes between healthy human individuals. Profiled with immunoSEQ multiplex PCR; TCRdb holds only in-frame clones, not every one. Of fewer than 1.8 million clones listed, about 98.5% were seen once; the top ten hold about 0.34%. Sequences were obtained from naive CD4+ T cells sorted from blood. These TCRs come from a man aged 25-45 years in good health. CDR3s include the opening cysteine and the closing phenylalanine or tryptophan. D genes are given only for firm matches. Clone size, where shown, is once, few, many, or a class for clones that have expanded.

CDR3 length	D gene	V gene	clone size	J gene	CDR3 DNA	CDR3 protein
15	TRBD1	TRBV10-3	NA	TRBJ1-3	TGTGCCATCAGAAACCACCAGGGGGATGGAAACACCATATATTTT	CAIRNHQGDGNTIYF
14	TRBD2	TRBV10-3	NA	TRBJ2-2	TGTGCCATACGACTAGCGGCCAACACCGGGGAGCTGTTTTTT	CAIRLAANTGELFF
14	NA	TRBV29-1	NA	TRBJ2-1	TGCAGCGTTGGCGGCCAGAGCTCCTACAATGAGCAGTTCTTC	CSVGGQSSYNEQFF
15	NA	TRBV9	NA	TRBJ1-2	TGTGCCAGCAGCGTCGGCCTGGGGGCGGGCTATGGCTACACCTTC	CASSVGLGAGYGYTF
12	TRBD1	TRBV7-9	few	TRBJ1-2	TGTGCCACCCAGGGGGTGGACTATGGCTACACCTTC	CATQGVDYGYTF
13	NA	TRBV30	NA	TRBJ1-2	TGTGCCTGGCGTCGTGGGGCTAACTATGGCTACACCTTC	CAWRRGANYGYTF
16	NA	TRBV5-4	NA	TRBJ1-4	TGTGCCAGCAGCCCTGCGGGGTCCCGGCCTAATGAAAAACTGTTTTTT	CASSPAGSRPNEKLFF
13	NA	TRBV28	NA	TRBJ2-1	TGTGCCAGCAGTTTAGGACCGTTCAATGAGCAGTTCTTC	CASSLGPFNEQFF
14	NA	TRBV5-1	NA	TRBJ2-1	TGCGCCAGCAGCTTGGGCCTAGCAAGGGATGAGCAGTTCTTC	CASSLGLARDEQFF
18	NA	TRBV13	NA	TRBJ2-1	TGTGCCAGCAGCTTAGTCCGGGTAACGAGCGGGCCCTACAATGAGCAGTTCTTC	CASSLVRVTSGPYNEQFF
13	NA	TRBV6-5	NA	TRBJ2-7	TGTGCCAGCAGTTACGGGTTCTCCTACGAGCAGTACTTC	CASSYGFSYEQYF
15	NA	TRBV4-3	NA	TRBJ2-7	TGCGCCAGCAGCCACGCCCGGGACACTTCCTACGAGCAGTACTTC	CASSHARDTSYEQYF
13	TRBD1	TRBV15	NA	TRBJ1-4	TGTGCCACCAGCAGCCGGGACAGTGAAAAACTGTTTTTT	CATSSRDSEKLFF
14	NA	TRBV5-1	NA	TRBJ1-2	TGCGCCAGCAGCTGGGACCGTGCGATATATGGCTACACCTTC	CASSWDRAIYGYTF
14	NA	TRBV9	NA	TRBJ2-7	TGTGCCAGCAGCGTCGGGCCCCGGTCCTACGAGCAGTACTTC	CASSVGPRSYEQYF
12	NA	TRBV7-9	NA	TRBJ2-7	TGTGCCAGCAGCGCGGTGACGAACGAGCAGTACTTC	CASSAVTNEQYF
16	TRBD1	TRBV7-2	NA	TRBJ2-6	TGTGCCAGCCACCGGGACAGGACCTCTGGGGCCAACGTCCTGACTTTC	CASHRDRTSGANVLTF
15	NA	TRBV18	NA	TRBJ2-6	TGTGCCAGCTCAGCCGACCAAATCGGGGCCAACGTCCTGACTTTC	CASSADQIGANVLTF
19	NA	TRBV6-1	NA	TRBJ1-4	TGTGCCAGCAGTGAAAGGGCAAGGGGCAGGACCAACTCTGGCGAAAAACTGTTTTTT	CASSERARGRTNSGEKLFF
15	TRBD1	TRBV9	NA	TRBJ1-2	TGTGCCAGCAGCGTTAGACAGGGGTGGCCGGAAGGCTACACCTTC	CASSVRQGWPEGYTF
15	NA	TRBV5-1	NA	TRBJ2-3	TGCGCCAGCAGCTTAAGCGGAACTAGCACAGATACGCAGTATTTT	CASSLSGTSTDTQYF
15	NA	TRBV27	NA	TRBJ1-5	TGTGCCAGCAGTTTATCGGGCAGAAGCAATCAGCCCCAGCATTTT	CASSLSGRSNQPQHF
16	NA	TRBV18	NA	TRBJ2-3	TGTGCCAGCTCACCTATGGGACACCTAAACACAGATACGCAGTATTTT	CASSPMGHLNTDTQYF
13	NA	TRBV19	NA	TRBJ2-7	TGTGCCAGCGCTCGGGGGGACAGCTACGAGCAGTACTTC	CASARGDSYEQYF
15	TRBD1	TRBV28	NA	TRBJ2-7	TGTGCCAGCAGTCCCGGGACAGAACACTCCTACGAGCAGTACTTC	CASSPGTEHSYEQYF
16	NA	TRBV6-1	NA	TRBJ1-5	TGTGCCAGCAGTGAAACAGCGACAGGCTACAATCAGCCCCAGCATTTT	CASSETATGYNQPQHF
13	NA	TRBV29-1	NA	TRBJ2-5	TGCAGCGTTCTCCCGGGAGCGGGAGAGACCCAGTACTTC	CSVLPGAGETQYF
13	NA	TRBV19	NA	TRBJ2-7	TGTGCCAGTAGTAACAGGATCACCTACGAGCAGTACTTC	CASSNRITYEQYF
12	NA	TRBV30	NA	TRBJ1-2	TGTGCCCACAGACTGGGGCCAAGTGGCTACACCTTC	CAHRLGPSGYTF
16	NA	TRBV7-9	NA	TRBJ2-6	TGTGCCAGCAGCTTGGGTAGGGTCTCTGGGGCCAACGTCCTGACTTTC	CASSLGRVSGANVLTF
13	NA	TRBV30	NA	TRBJ1-4	TGTGCCTGCCAGACAGCGTCAAATGAAAAACTGTTTTTT	CACQTASNEKLFF
15	TRBD2	TRBV28	NA	TRBJ2-7	TGTGCCAGCAGTTTTCCTGCTAGCGGGACTATCGAGCAGTACTTC	CASSFPASGTIEQYF
16	NA	TRBV11-2	NA	TRBJ2-1	TGTGCCAGCAGCTTAGCCACCGGGACAATATACAATGAGCAGTTCTTC	CASSLATGTIYNEQFF
11	NA	TRBV30	once	TRBJ2-7	TGTGCCTGGAGTGTCGGCAGCGAGCAGTACTTC	CAWSVGSEQYF
17	NA	TRBV15	NA	TRBJ2-1	TGTGCCACCAGCAGAGAACTCCCGGGGAGCTCCTACAATGAGCAGTTCTTC	CATSRELPGSSYNEQFF
16	TRBD2	TRBV7-3	NA	TRBJ2-1	TGTGCCAGCAGCTTATACGCGGGACTAGATTTCAATGAGCAGTTCTTC	CASSLYAGLDFNEQFF
15	TRBD1	TRBV6-1	once	TRBJ1-4	TGTGCCAGCAGTAATACAGGGGGCGCCGGAGAAAAACTGTTTTTT	CASSNTGGAGEKLFF